This TCR beta chain appears in the sequencing data of a study of CD8 T cells in ankylosing spondylitis. Study outcomes and limitations: The study looked at matched synovial fluid samples from ankylosing spondylitis patients. Disease-linked clones were reported to be significantly enriched there. Reactive arthritis synovial fluid and blood were previously reported to contain some motif variants. Seemingly distinctive of ankylosing spondylitis blood was a TCR beta motif formed by eight highly homologous variants.

It was by quantitative 5'-RACE with molecular barcodes that TCR beta libraries were made. MiXCR, run by TCRdb on the 5' RACE reads, gives a single entry per CDR3 protein. The sample comprises around 300,000 distinct CDR3 sequences, about 15% of which are singletons, and approximately 1.1% rests with the top ten. This clonotype was found many times. What it binds is not known. V was cut by 1 base and J by 7 bases, with 11 bases left in between. The CDR3 spans 15 residues. The sample was blood, either unsorted or a sorted T cell fraction (not recorded which). The chain recombines TRBV12-3 or TRBV12-4 with TRBJ1-6; unclear D gene. The source is a male donor with ankylosing spondylitis or in good health (not recorded which). This CDR3 is CASSLGEERNSPLHF. DNA of the CDR3: TGTGCCAGCAGTTTAGGGGAAGAAAGGAATTCACCCCTCCACTTT.